This TCR beta chain originates from a study of cytomegalovirus exposure and HLA in healthy donors. Across the whole study: Falling in the Caucasian-associated ancestry cluster were about four fifths of under 500 genotyped donors.

Germline lookup yields CDR1 MDHEN and CDR2 SYDVKM. This CDR3 has 17 amino acids. J lost 3 bases, V lost 3 bases, and 8 bases had no gene match. Study observations and caveats: Testing in vitro showed three CMV-associated chains specific for CMV antigens. In a later analysis, HLA-associated TCR beta chains were more clonally expanded than equally common others.

Amplification used 60 Vbeta primers and 13 Jbeta primers. The protocol was immunoSEQ multiplex PCR, while the TCRdb copy is restricted to in-frame clones and leaves out a portion. Among around 91,000 clones listed, 60% to 75% were seen once. Note on this clone: The antigen remains unidentified.

This receptor was identified in a man in his sixties in good health and CMV-seronegative. Sequencing was carried out using PBMCs. The gene calls are TRBV28 and TRBJ2-1; 10 bases agree with TRBD2. CDR3 nucleotides: TGTGCCAGCAGTTTTGGGGGAGCGGGAGGGGTCTACAATGAGCAGTTCTTC. This encodes CASSFGGAGGVYNEQFF.